These 18 T cell receptor beta chains share one sample of origin, sequenced in a study of blood T cell repertoires in COVID-19. The data were produced by immunoSEQ multiplex PCR, yet TCRdb's version contains in-frame clones alone and is incomplete. This repertoire shows 350,000 to 500,000 clones, around nine tenths found once; its top ten account for roughly 1.4%. The source material was PBMCs or T cells enriched from blood (not recorded which). The source of these receptors is a young woman who had been exposed to COVID-19.

The chain recombines TRBV5-4 with TRBJ2-5, with 13 bases fitting TRBD2. The V gene end was trimmed by 4 bases and the J gene end by 5 bases; junction bases not matched to a gene: 8. The CDR3 covers 16 residues. Germline assignment: CDR1 SGHNT and CDR2 YYREEE (reference sequence). CDR3 DNA: TGTGCCAGCAGCATAACTAGCGGGAGGGCCGTTGAGACCCAGTACTTC. It specifies CASSITSGRAVETQYF.

The rearrangement joins TRBV6-8 to TRBJ1-5, with a possible D match to TRBD1 (5 bases). Germline V lookup: CDR1 MNHGY, CDR2 SAAAGT. This CDR3 has 14 amino acids. V was clipped by 6 bases and J by 5 bases, with 14 bases between them. The CDR3 sequence is CASSRLQGDQPQHF. The CDR3 DNA reads as TGTGCCAGCAGCCGACTTCAAGGGGATCAGCCCCAGCATTTT.

There are a few counts of this clone. V is TRBV2 and J is TRBJ2-1, with TRBD2 matching over 9 bases. The germline V gene has CDR1 SNHLY and CDR2 FYNNEI. V trimming: 6 bases; J trimming: 6 bases; junction bases outside the gene matches: 6. The CDR3 consists of 14 residues. The CDR3 loop reads CASRIAGVGNEQFF. The CDR3 bases are TGTGCCAGCAGGATAGCGGGAGTTGGCAATGAGCAGTTCTTC. The variable domain in full, with the rest retrieved from reference TRBV2 and TRBJ2-1, is EPEVTQTPSHQVTQMGQEVILRCVPISNHLYFYWYRQILGQKVEFLVSFYNNEISEKSEIFDDQFSVERPDGSNFTLKIRSTKLEDSAMYFCASRIAGVGNEQFFGPGTRLTVL.

The chain couples TRBV29-1 to TRBJ1-1, with 9 bases fitting TRBD1. V was clipped by 3 bases and J by 11 bases; unmatched bases: 1. This CDR3 has 10 residues. Germline V CDR1 and CDR2: SQVTM, ANQGSEA. The CDR3: CSVEDRGAFF. The CDR3 region has the DNA TGCAGCGTTGAGGACAGGGGCGCTTTCTTT.

The J gene is TRBJ2-6, the V gene TRBV29-1; no firm D call. V lost 4 bases and J lost 2, with 12 bases in between. The CDR3 sequence is 15 residues long. Germline loops: CDR1 SQVTM, CDR2 ANQGSEA. DNA for the CDR3: TGCAGCGTTGTCGGCGGAGAGCCTGGGGCCAACGTCCTGACTTTC. It is translated as CSVVGGEPGANVLTF.

The V call is TRBV19, the J call TRBJ2-7, with 10 bases that match TRBD2. CDR1 and CDR2 (germline): LNHDA, SQIVND (reference sequence). There are 15 residues in the CDR3. J gave up 1 base and V 3 bases, and 3 bases lay outside the gene matches. The DNA for the CDR3 is TGTGCCAGTAGTATCGGGACTAGCGCTTCCTACGAGCAGTACTTC. This gives the protein CASSIGTSASYEQYF.

The V gene is TRBV12-2, the J gene TRBJ1-3. TRBV12-2 is a known pseudogene. This CDR3 comprises 18 residues. The CDR3 DNA is TGTGCAAGTCGCTTATCCTACCAGGTGGAGGGCTCTGGAAACACCATATATTTT. This translates into CASRLSYQVEGSGNTIYF.

The V and J genes are TRBV6-6 and TRBJ1-1, with 9 bases aligning to TRBD1. There are 17 residues in the CDR3. The V and J ends lost 5 bases and 6 bases, in that order; junction bases with no gene match: 16. Germline V gene lookup returns CDR1 MNHNY and CDR2 SVGAGI (reference sequence). CDR3 protein: CASSPMTGGPITPEAFF. In DNA form, the CDR3 reads TGTGCCAGCAGTCCCATGACAGGGGGTCCAATAACCCCTGAAGCTTTCTTT.

J is TRBJ2-3 and V is TRBV18; D perhaps matches TRBD2 (5 bases). The V gene lost 6 bases and the J gene lost 4 bases, with 5 bases spanning the gap. Germline V gene data show CDR1 as KGHSH and CDR2 as LQKENI. CDR3 length equals 11 residues. The CDR3 sequence: CASSGADTQYF. CDR3 DNA: TGTGCCAGCTCCGGGGCAGATACGCAGTATTTT.

This clone was seen only a few times. This chain joins TRBV9 and TRBJ2-7, with a possible D match to TRBD1 (5 bases). Germline CDR1 SGDLS, CDR2 YYNGEE. Trimming left V 4 bases short and J 1 base short, with 9 bases between. This CDR3 comprises 13 residues. Here the CDR3 DNA reads TGTGCCAGCAGCAAGGACACTTCCTACGAGCAGTACTTC. Residues: CASSKDTSYEQYF.

The CDR3 nucleotides are TGTGCCAGCAGCTTAGGCGGTTCCAATGAAAAACTGTTTTTT. It translates to CASSLGGSNEKLFF. This chain joins TRBV7-2 and TRBJ1-4, with D uncertain. CDR3 size: 14 residues. Between the trimmed V and J ends, which lost 1 base and 5 bases, there was a span of 8 bases. Germline V lookup: CDR1 SGHTA, CDR2 FQGNSA. Combining the CDR3 with reference TRBV7-2 and TRBJ1-4 gives the whole variable domain GAGVSQSPSNKVTEKGKDVELRCDPISGHTALYWYRQSLGQGLEFLIYFQGNSAPDKSGLPSDRFSAERTGGSVSTLTIQRTQQEDSAVYLCASSLGGSNEKLFFGSGTQLSVL.

The chain uses TRBV6-5 and TRBJ2-7, with a possible D match to TRBD2 (6 bases). Germline CDR1 MNHEY, CDR2 SVGAGI. The ends were cut back, 8 bases at V and 3 bases at J, with 20 bases in the middle. The CDR3 spans 15 residues. As DNA, the CDR3 is TGTGCCAGCCGGGGAGGTACATCAGATTACTACGAGCAGTACTTC. This codes for CASRGGTSDYYEQYF.

The V and J genes are TRBV27 and TRBJ2-1; D is perhaps TRBD2 (7 bases). Trimming cost V 0 bases and J 2 bases, with 11 bases left between them. Looked up from germline, CDR1 is MNHEY and CDR2 is SMNVEV (reference sequence). The CDR3 consists of 16 residues. CDR3 in DNA: TGTGCCAGCAGTTTATCATGGGGGGGCCCCTACAATGAGCAGTTCTTC. Protein sequence: CASSLSWGGPYNEQFF.

V is TRBV21-1 and J is TRBJ2-1; TRBD2, as called in the table, went unchecked against the DNA. TRBV21-1 is a pseudogene. The CDR3 is 16 amino acids. The CDR3 sequence is CASSLHRGTSGDEQFF. CDR3 DNA: TGTGCCAGCAGCTTACACCGAGGGACTAGCGGGGATGAGCAGTTCTTC.

The chain has TRBV20-1 and TRBJ2-1; 7 bases agree with TRBD1. The CDR3 is made up of 11 amino acids. V gave up 5 bases and J gave up 10 bases; unmatched junction bases: 5. The V gene's germline CDR1 is DFQATT and CDR2 SNEGSKA (reference sequence). CDR3 sequence (DNA): TGCAGTGCTGCAGGGACAGCCGAGCAGTTCTTC. Translation: CSAAGTAEQFF.

The V gene is TRBV4-1, the J gene TRBJ1-2; D ambiguous. The CDR3 covers 14 residues. Germline values: CDR1 MGHRA, CDR2 YSYEKL. V dropped 0 bases and J dropped 3 bases, with 8 bases sitting between them. For the CDR3, the DNA is TGCGCCAGCAGCCAAGACAACAGCTACTATGGCTACACCTTC. Protein product: CASSQDNSYYGYTF.

The chain uses TRBV7-2 and TRBJ2-5; 8 bases map to TRBD2. Germline V CDR1 and CDR2: SGHTA, FQGNSA. Trimming at V came to 5 bases and at J to 5 bases, leaving 19 bases not matched to a gene. This CDR3 region has 18 residues. CDR3 amino acids: CASSVTPGLGRTWETQYF. The CDR3 DNA reads as TGTGCCAGCAGCGTGACCCCGGGACTAGGGAGGACCTGGGAGACCCAGTACTTC.

This chain uses TRBV27 with TRBJ2-1, with a possible D match to TRBD1 (6 bases). Per the germline V gene, CDR1 is MNHEY and CDR2 is SMNVEV (reference sequence). V shed 5 bases and J shed 10 bases, with 12 bases lying between them. CDR3 length: 12 amino acids. DNA of the CDR3: TGTGCCAGCAGTACAGGGTCCTACGAGCAGTTCTTC. Its translation: CASSTGSYEQFF.